What follows describes a single T cell receptor beta chain. CDR3 length equals 16 residues. Germline CDR1 reads SGHRS; CDR2 reads YFSETQ. The V gene end was trimmed by 4 bases and the J gene end by 3 bases; junction bases not matched to a gene: 4. Clones were sequenced by immunoSEQ multiplex PCR, and TCRdb holds only the in-frame ones, with some missing. The sample contains under 200,000 clones, roughly 85% of which appear only once. The data belong to a study of blood T cell repertoires in COVID-19. The sequenced material came from peripheral blood. This TCR was recovered from a man aged 55 to 70 with active or convalescent COVID-19. The gene calls are TRBV5-1 and TRBJ2-3, with 14 positions matching TRBD2. Here the CDR3 reads CASSPGTSGGTDTQYF. The CDR3 DNA is TGCGCCAGCAGCCCCGGGACTAGCGGGGGAACAGATACGCAGTATTTT.